These 3 T cell receptor beta chains were sequenced from one sample in a study of vaccination effects on CD4 cells after COVID-19. With the ViraFEST assay, the study expanded antigen-specific CD4+ T cells using viral peptide pools, then sequenced them. Researchers isolated CD4+ T cells once around 11 days of culture had elapsed. This person's SARS-CoV-2 infection, confirmed by PCR, occurred between March and December 2020. Generated by immunoSEQ multiplex PCR, the TCRdb table keeps only in-frame clones and is missing some. Of 20,000 to 30,000 clones listed, approximately 62% are singletons. These receptors' targets are unknown. This specimen consisted of CD4+ T cells from PBMCs cultured with SARS-CoV-2 spike peptides, obtained before COVID-19 vaccination. These receptors were collected from a human donor who had a prior SARS-CoV-2 infection.

The chain combines TRBV24-1 with TRBJ1-2; D perhaps matches TRBD1 (6 bases). This CDR3 spans 17 amino acids. Germline-derived CDR1 and CDR2 are KGHDR and SFDVKD. V dropped 1 base and J dropped 2 bases, with 16 bases sitting between them. In DNA, the CDR3 is TGTGCCACCAGTGATTTCCCCACGGACAGCGGCAACTATGGCTACACCTTC. This sequence encodes CATSDFPTDSGNYGYTF.

In its sample, this clone was seen a few times. V and J are TRBV23-1 and TRBJ1-1; D is ambiguous. TRBV23-1 is reported as an ORF; its role is uncertain. This CDR3 is built from 14 residues. Trimming stripped 6 bases from V and 0 bases from J, with 11 bases between. The CDR3 region is CASSDVYMNTEAFF. DNA of the CDR3: TGCGCCAGCAGCGACGTATACATGAACACTGAAGCTTTCTTT.

The gene calls are TRBV2 and TRBJ2-5, with 7 bases identical to TRBD1. CDR3 length equals 13 residues. The germline gives CDR1 SNHLY, CDR2 FYNNEI. V shed 7 bases, J shed 2 bases, and the junction held 4 bases outside the gene matches. CDR3 sequence reads: CASMTGWQETQYF. The CDR3 DNA follows: TGTGCCAGCATGACAGGGTGGCAAGAGACCCAGTACTTC.